These T cell receptor beta chains were read from a single sample in a study of blood T cell repertoires in COVID-19. The assay was immunoSEQ multiplex PCR, and TCRdb's table has in-frame clones only and misses some. Here the sample spans around 130,000 clones, approximately 80% being singletons. Input material: peripheral blood. Receptors were obtained from a human donor in a cohort sampled during active COVID-19. The CDR3 runs from the conserved cysteine through the conserved F or W. Each record gives: D gene, V gene, clone size, J gene, CDR3 DNA, CDR3 protein. D genes are given only for firm matches. Clone size, where shown, is once, few, many, or a class for clones that have expanded.

D gene: -
V gene: TRBV18
clone size: -
J gene: TRBJ1-5
CDR3 DNA: TGTGCCAGCTCACCCCCAGGTAATCAGCCCCAGCATTTT
CDR3 protein: CASSPPGNQPQHF

D gene: -
V gene: TRBV7-2
clone size: -
J gene: TRBJ1-5
CDR3 DNA: TGTGCCAGCAGGGACAACCGGGGGGGTAGCAATCAGCCCCAGCATTTT
CDR3 protein: CASRDNRGGSNQPQHF

D gene: -
V gene: TRBV27
clone size: -
J gene: TRBJ2-7
CDR3 DNA: TGTGCCAGCAGTTTAAGGAGACAGTCGTCCTACGAGCAGTACTTC
CDR3 protein: CASSLRRQSSYEQYF

D gene: -
V gene: TRBV5-1
clone size: -
J gene: TRBJ2-3
CDR3 DNA: TGCGCCAGCAGCGAGAGCACAGATACGCAGTATTTT
CDR3 protein: CASSESTDTQYF

D gene: -
V gene: TRBV12-3/TRBV12-4
clone size: -
J gene: TRBJ2-2
CDR3 DNA: TGTGCCAGCAGTTTTGTGGGGCGCGGGGAGCTGTTTTTT
CDR3 protein: CASSFVGRGELFF

D gene: -
V gene: TRBV5-5
clone size: -
J gene: TRBJ2-3
CDR3 DNA: TGTGCCAGCAGCTTGGGGGGAGTCCCCCCAGATACGCAGTATTTT
CDR3 protein: CASSLGGVPPDTQYF

D gene: -
V gene: TRBV9
clone size: few
J gene: TRBJ2-7
CDR3 DNA: TGTGCCAGCAGCTCGGGAATGGGGGCAAACGCCCGGGAGCAGTACTTC
CDR3 protein: CASSSGMGANAREQYF

D gene: TRBD2
V gene: TRBV3-1/TRBV3-2
clone size: -
J gene: TRBJ2-3
CDR3 DNA: TGTGCCAGCAGCCGGGGACTAGCGGGGGGTCCTAGCACAGATACGCAGTATTTT
CDR3 protein: CASSRGLAGGPSTDTQYF

D gene: TRBD2
V gene: TRBV4-1
clone size: few
J gene: TRBJ2-2
CDR3 DNA: TGCGCCAGCAGCCCTGAGCGGGGGGTGACCGGGGAGCTGTTTTTT
CDR3 protein: CASSPERGVTGELFF

D gene: -
V gene: TRBV10-3
clone size: once
J gene: TRBJ2-7
CDR3 DNA: TGTGCCATCGGCCGGGACGGGAGCTCCTACGAGCAGTACTTC
CDR3 protein: CAIGRDGSSYEQYF

D gene: TRBD1
V gene: TRBV2
clone size: -
J gene: TRBJ1-1
CDR3 DNA: TGTGCCAGCAGTGAAGAGGGGGCAGGGGTGGATGCTTTCTTT
CDR3 protein: CASSEEGAGVDAFF

D gene: -
V gene: TRBV6-2/TRBV6-3
clone size: -
J gene: TRBJ2-5
CDR3 DNA: TGTGCCAGCAGTTACTCAAGCGCCCTCGGGGAGACCCAGTACTTC
CDR3 protein: CASSYSSALGETQYF

D gene: TRBD1
V gene: TRBV10-3
clone size: -
J gene: TRBJ2-5
CDR3 DNA: TGTGCCATCAGTGTACAGGGGGGAGAGACCCAGTACTTC
CDR3 protein: CAISVQGGETQYF

D gene: -
V gene: TRBV9
clone size: -
J gene: TRBJ1-3
CDR3 DNA: TGTGCCAGCAGCGTAGACAGTGTCTCTGGAAACACCATATATTTT
CDR3 protein: CASSVDSVSGNTIYF

D gene: TRBD2
V gene: TRBV7-2
clone size: -
J gene: TRBJ2-7
CDR3 DNA: TGTGCCAGCAGTCCCTGGGCGGGGGTGGACGAGCAGTACTTC
CDR3 protein: CASSPWAGVDEQYF

D gene: -
V gene: TRBV3-1/TRBV3-2
clone size: -
J gene: TRBJ2-3
CDR3 DNA: TGTGCCAGCAGAACAGGAGATACGCAGTATTTT
CDR3 protein: CASRTGDTQYF

D gene: TRBD2
V gene: TRBV6-5
clone size: -
J gene: TRBJ2-1
CDR3 DNA: TGTGCCAGCAGTCCGATGCTACTAGCGAATGAGCAGTTCTTC
CDR3 protein: CASSPMLLANEQFF

D gene: TRBD2
V gene: TRBV6-2/TRBV6-3
clone size: -
J gene: TRBJ2-1
CDR3 DNA: TGTGCCAGCAGTTCCTGGGGCGGGGGGGGCAATGAGCAGTTCTTC
CDR3 protein: CASSSWGGGGNEQFF

D gene: TRBD2
V gene: TRBV28
clone size: -
J gene: TRBJ2-5
CDR3 DNA: TGTGCCAGCAGTTTAAATAGCGGGGCGGCAGAGACCCAGTACTTC
CDR3 protein: CASSLNSGAAETQYF

D gene: -
V gene: TRBV10-1
clone size: once
J gene: TRBJ2-1
CDR3 DNA: TGCGCCAGCAGTGAGTCGACAGGATACAATGAGCAGTTCTTC
CDR3 protein: CASSESTGYNEQFF

D gene: TRBD1
V gene: TRBV6-5
clone size: -
J gene: TRBJ1-1
CDR3 DNA: TGTGCCAGCAGGGAGGGACAGCTGAACACTGAAGCTTTCTTT
CDR3 protein: CASREGQLNTEAFF

D gene: TRBD1
V gene: TRBV29-1
clone size: -
J gene: TRBJ2-5
CDR3 DNA: TGCAGCGTCAATGGTCGGGCAGGGGGTGGGGAGACCCAGTACTTC
CDR3 protein: CSVNGRAGGGETQYF

D gene: TRBD2
V gene: TRBV11-2
clone size: -
J gene: TRBJ2-5
CDR3 DNA: TGTGCCAGCAGCACCACTAGCGAAGAGACCCAGTACTTC
CDR3 protein: CASSTTSEETQYF

D gene: -
V gene: TRBV2
clone size: -
J gene: TRBJ1-5
CDR3 DNA: TGTGCCAGCAGTCCCGTGGACAGCGCCGTTGGGCCCCAGCATTTT
CDR3 protein: CASSPVDSAVGPQHF

D gene: TRBD2
V gene: TRBV27
clone size: once
J gene: TRBJ2-7
CDR3 DNA: TGTGCCAGCAGGGGGACTAGCGGGGAAAGGTCCTACGAGCAGTACTTC
CDR3 protein: CASRGTSGERSYEQYF

D gene: -
V gene: TRBV2
clone size: few
J gene: TRBJ2-3
CDR3 DNA: TGTGCCAGCAGTGAAGCGCTTCTTGAGGGAGATACGCAGTATTTT
CDR3 protein: CASSEALLEGDTQYF

D gene: TRBD1
V gene: TRBV18
clone size: -
J gene: TRBJ1-1
CDR3 DNA: TGTGCCAGCTCGCTGAGGGACAGGGCGCTTCTGAACACTGAAGCTTTCTTT
CDR3 protein: CASSLRDRALLNTEAFF

D gene: TRBD1
V gene: TRBV7-9
clone size: -
J gene: TRBJ2-7
CDR3 DNA: TGTGCCAGCAGCTTGGACAGGGTTTTCGACGAGCAGTACTTC
CDR3 protein: CASSLDRVFDEQYF

D gene: -
V gene: TRBV7-2
clone size: -
J gene: TRBJ2-5
CDR3 DNA: TGTGCCAGCAGCTTGCCCGGGGAGACCCAGTACTTC
CDR3 protein: CASSLPGETQYF

D gene: -
V gene: TRBV7-2
clone size: -
J gene: TRBJ1-5
CDR3 DNA: TGTGCCAGCAGCTTAGTGACAGACAATCAGCCCCAGCATTTT
CDR3 protein: CASSLVTDNQPQHF

D gene: -
V gene: TRBV5-1
clone size: few
J gene: TRBJ1-4
CDR3 DNA: TGCGCCAGCAGCTCTATAACGGGAGCAACTAATGAAAAACTGTTTTTT
CDR3 protein: CASSSITGATNEKLFF

D gene: -
V gene: TRBV3-1/TRBV3-2
clone size: -
J gene: TRBJ2-5
CDR3 DNA: TGTGCCAGCAGCCAAGGGGGGCCCCTCCTGGAGACCCAGTACTTC
CDR3 protein: CASSQGGPLLETQYF

D gene: TRBD2
V gene: TRBV3-1/TRBV3-2
clone size: -
J gene: TRBJ2-2
CDR3 DNA: TGTGCCAGCAGCCCGACTAGCGGGGGGTCGAACACCGGGGAGCTGTTTTTT
CDR3 protein: CASSPTSGGSNTGELFF

D gene: -
V gene: TRBV5-1
clone size: -
J gene: TRBJ1-1
CDR3 DNA: TGCGCCAGCAGCTTGGCCGCACAGGGTGGTGTGGGTGAAGCTTTCTTT
CDR3 protein: CASSLAAQGGVGEAFF

D gene: -
V gene: TRBV3-1/TRBV3-2
clone size: -
J gene: TRBJ2-3
CDR3 DNA: TGTGCCAGCAGCCAAGCGACTAGGGATACGCAGTATTTT
CDR3 protein: CASSQATRDTQYF

D gene: -
V gene: TRBV23-1
clone size: -
J gene: TRBJ2-3
CDR3 DNA: TGCGCCAGCATCAGGGGGGCGGGTACAGATACGCAGTATTTT
CDR3 protein: CASIRGAGTDTQYF

D gene: -
V gene: TRBV27
clone size: -
J gene: TRBJ1-1
CDR3 DNA: TGTGCCAATACCAAACTTGTGGGACACTTGAACACTGAAGCTTTCTTT
CDR3 protein: CANTKLVGHLNTEAFF

D gene: -
V gene: TRBV18
clone size: -
J gene: TRBJ1-1
CDR3 DNA: TGTGCCAGCTTCAACCGGGACACTAGCACTGAAGCTTTCTTT
CDR3 protein: CASFNRDTSTEAFF

D gene: -
V gene: TRBV5-5
clone size: few
J gene: TRBJ1-2
CDR3 DNA: TGTGCCAGCAGCACCGCACAGGGTGAGGATGGCTACACCTTC
CDR3 protein: CASSTAQGEDGYTF

D gene: -
V gene: TRBV6-5
clone size: -
J gene: TRBJ1-6
CDR3 DNA: TGTGCCAGCAGTTCCGGGAGAAATAATTCACCCCTCCACTTT
CDR3 protein: CASSSGRNNSPLHF

D gene: -
V gene: TRBV7-2
clone size: -
J gene: TRBJ1-5
CDR3 DNA: TGTGCCAGCAGCTTAGTCGGGGGTTCGGGCAATCAGCCCCAGCATTTT
CDR3 protein: CASSLVGGSGNQPQHF

D gene: -
V gene: TRBV12-5
clone size: -
J gene: TRBJ1-5
CDR3 DNA: TGTGCTAGTGGTTTGGCATCCGGGAATTGGGAGGTCGTTCAGCCCCAGCATTTT
CDR3 protein: CASGLASGNWEVVQPQHF

D gene: -
V gene: TRBV20-1
clone size: -
J gene: TRBJ1-2
CDR3 DNA: TGCAGTGCTCCAGGGATTGGGGGCTACACCTTC
CDR3 protein: CSAPGIGGYTF

D gene: -
V gene: TRBV11-2
clone size: -
J gene: TRBJ1-1
CDR3 DNA: TGTGCCAGCAGCTTAGCGGCAGGGGAAGACACTGAAGCTTTCTTT
CDR3 protein: CASSLAAGEDTEAFF

D gene: TRBD1
V gene: TRBV3-1/TRBV3-2
clone size: -
J gene: TRBJ1-4
CDR3 DNA: TGTGCCAGCAGCCCTACCCGGGACAGGAATGAAAAACTGTTTTTT
CDR3 protein: CASSPTRDRNEKLFF

D gene: TRBD1
V gene: TRBV4-1
clone size: -
J gene: TRBJ2-5
CDR3 DNA: TGCGCCAGCAGCCAAACCGGGACAGGGTACCAAGAGACCCAGTACTTC
CDR3 protein: CASSQTGTGYQETQYF

D gene: -
V gene: TRBV4-1
clone size: -
J gene: TRBJ2-7
CDR3 DNA: TGCGCCAGCAGCCAAGTCTTGGGGGCAAAGCAGTACTTC
CDR3 protein: CASSQVLGAKQYF

D gene: -
V gene: TRBV18
clone size: -
J gene: TRBJ2-2
CDR3 DNA: TGTGCCAGCTCACCGAGAGGGCCAGACGGGGAGCTGTTTTTT
CDR3 protein: CASSPRGPDGELFF